The source of this TCR beta chain is a study of early T cells in non-severe SARS-CoV-2 infection. Overall study: Unsorted whole blood bulk RNA was sequenced, with unpaired chains.

This clonotype was detected many times. Unique molecular identifiers tagged individual cDNA molecules. MiXCR, run by TCRdb on the 5' RACE reads, gives a single entry per CDR3 protein. The profile shows roughly 61,000 distinct CDR3 sequences, 11% of them singletons. Germline V CDR1 and CDR2: SGHDN, FVKESK. Trimming cost V 3 bases and J 5 bases; bases outside gene matches: 7. This CDR3 comprises 14 residues. This clonotype originated in an adult who was a healthcare worker with PCR-confirmed SARS-CoV-2 infection or an uninfected control (not recorded which). The sequencing input was whole blood. This chain connects TRBV14 to TRBJ2-7; 7 bases line up with TRBD1. CDR3 in DNA: TGTGCCAGCAGCCAGGACAGGCTCATCCACGAGCAGTACTTC. Amino acid sequence: CASSQDRLIHEQYF. The variable domain in full, with the rest retrieved from reference TRBV14 and TRBJ2-7, is EAGVTQFPSHSVIEKGQTVTLRCDPISGHDNLYWYRRVMGKEIKFLLHFVKESKQDESGMPNNRFLAERTGGTYSTLKVQPAELEDSGVYFCASSQDRLIHEQYFGPGTRLTVT.